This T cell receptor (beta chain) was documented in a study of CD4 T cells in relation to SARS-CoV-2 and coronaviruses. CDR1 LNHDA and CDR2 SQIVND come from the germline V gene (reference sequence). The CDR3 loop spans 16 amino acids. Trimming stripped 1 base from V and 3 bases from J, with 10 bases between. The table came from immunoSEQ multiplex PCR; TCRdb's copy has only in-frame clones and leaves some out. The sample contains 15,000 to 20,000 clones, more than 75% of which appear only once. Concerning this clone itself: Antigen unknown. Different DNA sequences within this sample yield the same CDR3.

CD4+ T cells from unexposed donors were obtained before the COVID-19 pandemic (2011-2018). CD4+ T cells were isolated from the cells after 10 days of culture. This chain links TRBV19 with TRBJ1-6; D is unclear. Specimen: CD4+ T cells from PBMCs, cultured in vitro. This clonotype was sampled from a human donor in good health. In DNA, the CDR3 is TGTGCCAGTAGTATAGGCCTCGTCAGCTATAATTCACCCCTCCACTTT. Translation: CASSIGLVSYNSPLHF. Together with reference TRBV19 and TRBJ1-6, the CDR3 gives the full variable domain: DGGITQSPKYLFRKEGQNVTLSCEQNLNHDAMYWYRQDPGQGLRLIYYSQIVNDFQKGDIAEGYSVSREKKESFPLTVTSAQKNPTAFYLCASSIGLVSYNSPLHFGNGTRLTVT.